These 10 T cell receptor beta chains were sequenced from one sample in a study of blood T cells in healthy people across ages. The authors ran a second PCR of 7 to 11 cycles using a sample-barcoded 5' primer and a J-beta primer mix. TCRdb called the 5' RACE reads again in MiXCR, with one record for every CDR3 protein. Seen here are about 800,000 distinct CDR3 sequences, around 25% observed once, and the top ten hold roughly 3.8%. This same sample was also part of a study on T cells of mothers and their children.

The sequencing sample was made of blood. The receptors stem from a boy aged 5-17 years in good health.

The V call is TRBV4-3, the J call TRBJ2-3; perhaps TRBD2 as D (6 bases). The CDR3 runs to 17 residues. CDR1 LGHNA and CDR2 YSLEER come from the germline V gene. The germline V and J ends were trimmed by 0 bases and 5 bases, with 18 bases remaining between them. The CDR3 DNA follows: TGCGCCAGCAGCCAAGAGTCGGACTACTACCGAGGAGATACGCAGTATTTT. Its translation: CASSQESDYYRGDTQYF.

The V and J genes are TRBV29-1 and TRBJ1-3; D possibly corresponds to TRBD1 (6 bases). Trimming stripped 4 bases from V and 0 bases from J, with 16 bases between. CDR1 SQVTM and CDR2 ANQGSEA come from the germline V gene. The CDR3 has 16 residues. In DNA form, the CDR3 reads TGCAGCGTTGGGGAGGGGGTAGCAAACTCTGGAAACACCATATATTTT. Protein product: CSVGEGVANSGNTIYF.

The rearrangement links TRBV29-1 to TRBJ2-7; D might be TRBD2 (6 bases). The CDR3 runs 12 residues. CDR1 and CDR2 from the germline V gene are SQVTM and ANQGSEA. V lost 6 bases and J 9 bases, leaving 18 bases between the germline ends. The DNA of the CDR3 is TGCAGCGTCGCGGGACTCCAGGGAGGGCAGTACTTC. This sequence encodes CSVAGLQGGQYF.

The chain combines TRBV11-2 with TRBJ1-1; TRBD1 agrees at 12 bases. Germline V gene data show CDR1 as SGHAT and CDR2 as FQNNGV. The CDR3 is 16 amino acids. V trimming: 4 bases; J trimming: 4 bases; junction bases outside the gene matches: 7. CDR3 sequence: CASSSRDRGLGTEAFF. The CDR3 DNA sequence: TGTGCCAGCAGCTCCCGGGACAGGGGGCTGGGCACTGAAGCTTTCTTT.

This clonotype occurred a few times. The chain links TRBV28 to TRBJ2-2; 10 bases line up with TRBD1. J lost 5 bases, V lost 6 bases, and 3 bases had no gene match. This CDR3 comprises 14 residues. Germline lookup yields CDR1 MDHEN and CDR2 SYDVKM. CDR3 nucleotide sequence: TGTGCCAGCAGAAGACAGGGGGCGACCGGGGAGCTGTTTTTT. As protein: CASRRQGATGELFF.

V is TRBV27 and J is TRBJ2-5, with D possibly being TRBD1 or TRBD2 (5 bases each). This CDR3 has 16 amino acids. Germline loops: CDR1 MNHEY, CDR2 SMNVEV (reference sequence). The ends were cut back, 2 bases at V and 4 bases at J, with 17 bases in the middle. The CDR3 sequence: CASSLSRRERGETQYF. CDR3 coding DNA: TGTGCCAGCAGTTTAAGCCGCAGGGAGAGAGGAGAGACCCAGTACTTC.

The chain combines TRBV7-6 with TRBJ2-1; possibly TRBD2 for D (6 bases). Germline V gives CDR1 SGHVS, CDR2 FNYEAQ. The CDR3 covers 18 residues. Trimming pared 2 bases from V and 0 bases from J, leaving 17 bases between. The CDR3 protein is CASSLRFGGAYSYNEQFF. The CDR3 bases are TGTGCCAGCAGCTTAAGATTTGGAGGGGCCTACTCCTACAATGAGCAGTTCTTC. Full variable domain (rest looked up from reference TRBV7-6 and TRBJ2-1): GAGVSQSPRYKVTKRGQDVALRCDPISGHVSLYWYRQALGQGPEFLTYFNYEAQQDKSGLPNDRFSAERPEGSISTLTIQRTEQRDSAMYRCASSLRFGGAYSYNEQFFGPGTRLTVL.

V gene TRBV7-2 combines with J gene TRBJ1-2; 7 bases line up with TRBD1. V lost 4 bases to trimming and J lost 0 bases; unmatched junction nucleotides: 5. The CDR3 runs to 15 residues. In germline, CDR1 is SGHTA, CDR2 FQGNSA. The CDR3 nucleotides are TGTGCCAGCAGCTGGGGACAGCCAACTAACTATGGCTACACCTTC. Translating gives CASSWGQPTNYGYTF.

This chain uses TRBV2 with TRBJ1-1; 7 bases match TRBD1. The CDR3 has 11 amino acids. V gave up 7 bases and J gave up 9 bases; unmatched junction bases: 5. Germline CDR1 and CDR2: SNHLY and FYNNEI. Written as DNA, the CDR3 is TGTGCCAGCAACTCGGACAGGAAAGCTTTCTTT. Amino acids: CASNSDRKAFF.

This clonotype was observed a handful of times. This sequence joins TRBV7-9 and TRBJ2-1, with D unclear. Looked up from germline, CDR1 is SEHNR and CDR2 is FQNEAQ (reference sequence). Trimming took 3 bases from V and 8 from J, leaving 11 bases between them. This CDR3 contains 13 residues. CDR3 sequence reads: CASSFVDAHEQFF. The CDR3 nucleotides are TGTGCCAGCAGCTTCGTGGATGCTCATGAGCAGTTCTTC. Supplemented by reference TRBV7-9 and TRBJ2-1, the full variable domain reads DTGVSQNPRHKITKRGQNVTFRCDPISEHNRLYWYRQTLGQGPEFLTYFQNEAQLEKSRLLSDRFSAERPKGSFSTLEIQRTEQGDSAMYLCASSFVDAHEQFFGPGTRLTVL.